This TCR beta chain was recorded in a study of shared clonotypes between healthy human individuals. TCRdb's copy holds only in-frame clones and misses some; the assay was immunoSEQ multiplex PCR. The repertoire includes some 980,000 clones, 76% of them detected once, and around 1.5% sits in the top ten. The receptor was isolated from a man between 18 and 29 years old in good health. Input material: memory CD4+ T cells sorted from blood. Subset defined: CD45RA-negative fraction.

CDR3 DNA: TGCGCCAGCAGCTCAGGAGGACAGGGAACCACCGGGGAGCTGTTTTTT. Amino acid sequence: CASSSGGQGTTGELFF. This rearrangement joins TRBV5-1 to TRBJ2-2; TRBD1 matches 8 bases. The ends lost 3 bases at V and 4 bases at J; junction bases unmatched: 8. Germline lookup yields CDR1 SGHRS and CDR2 YFSETQ. CDR3 length: 16 amino acids.